This T cell receptor beta chain was documented in a study of cytotoxic CD8 clonotypes in ibrutinib-treated CLL. Study at large: Response material was collected after a median around 12 months of treatment, range 6 to 36.

As regards this clone: Its antigen is currently unknown.

Study conclusions and caveats: Baseline clonality was higher than in age-matched healthy donors and moved in step with circulating CD8+ T-cell counts. A difference in sampling times existed between sustained-remission and progressing patients.

Clones were sequenced by immunoSEQ multiplex PCR, and TCRdb holds only the in-frame ones, with some missing. In the table there are more than 200,000 clones, 70% of which are singletons. The V and J ends lost 6 bases and 1 base, in that order; junction bases with no gene match: 7. There are 15 residues in the CDR3. CDR1 and CDR2 from the germline V gene are MNHEY and SVGAGI. The chain combines TRBV6-5 with TRBJ1-1; TRBD1 matches 8 bases. The sequencing here drew on PBMCs, taken after 24 months of ibrutinib treatment. This receptor was identified in a human donor with chronic lymphocytic leukemia. In DNA, the CDR3 is TGTGCCAGCAGCCCTTCCGGGACAGGGAACACTGAAGCTTTCTTT. Amino acids: CASSPSGTGNTEAFF.